This paragraph covers one TCR beta chain sequence. Using immunoSEQ multiplex PCR, the repertoire was profiled, and TCRdb retains in-frame clones only, with some absent. The repertoire holds approximately 100,000 clones, with around 90% as singletons. This entry is derived from a study of siplizumab effects on memory and regulatory T cells. Germline V CDR1 and CDR2: SGHVS, FQNEAQ. The CDR3 sequence is 14 residues long. V gave up 4 bases and J gave up 5 bases; unmatched junction bases: 4. The clonotype comes from a human donor in good health. The material sequenced was non-Treg CD4+ T cells sorted from blood. The V and J genes are TRBV7-8 and TRBJ2-5, with 10 bases aligning to TRBD2. CDR3 region: CASSSSGSYETQYF. The CDR3 bases are TGTGCCAGCAGCTCTAGCGGGAGCTACGAGACCCAGTACTTC.